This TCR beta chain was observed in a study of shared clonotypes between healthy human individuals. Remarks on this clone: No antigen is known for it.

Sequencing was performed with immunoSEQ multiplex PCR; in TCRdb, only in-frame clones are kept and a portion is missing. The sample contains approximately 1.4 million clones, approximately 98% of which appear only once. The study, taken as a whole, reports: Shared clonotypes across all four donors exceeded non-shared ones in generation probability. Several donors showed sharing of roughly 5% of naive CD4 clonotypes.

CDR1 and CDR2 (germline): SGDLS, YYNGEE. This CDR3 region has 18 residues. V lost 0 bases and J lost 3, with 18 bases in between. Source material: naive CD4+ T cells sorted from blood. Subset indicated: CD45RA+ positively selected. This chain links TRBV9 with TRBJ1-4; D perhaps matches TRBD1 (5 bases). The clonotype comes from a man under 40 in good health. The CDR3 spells CASSVGAGWGKANEKLFF. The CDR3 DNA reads TGTGCCAGCAGCGTAGGGGCAGGGTGGGGCAAGGCTAATGAAAAACTGTTTTTT.